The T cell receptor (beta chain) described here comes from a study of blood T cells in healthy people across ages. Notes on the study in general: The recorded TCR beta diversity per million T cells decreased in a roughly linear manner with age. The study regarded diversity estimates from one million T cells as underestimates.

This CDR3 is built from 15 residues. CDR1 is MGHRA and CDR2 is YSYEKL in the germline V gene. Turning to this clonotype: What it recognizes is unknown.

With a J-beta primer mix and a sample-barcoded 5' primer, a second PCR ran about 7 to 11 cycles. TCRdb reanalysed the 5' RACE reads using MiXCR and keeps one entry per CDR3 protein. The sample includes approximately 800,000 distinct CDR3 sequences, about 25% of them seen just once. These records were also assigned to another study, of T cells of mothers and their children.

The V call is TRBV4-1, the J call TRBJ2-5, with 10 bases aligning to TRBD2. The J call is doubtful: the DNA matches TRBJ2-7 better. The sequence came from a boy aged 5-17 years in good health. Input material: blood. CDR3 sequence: CASSPLGTSVDEQYF. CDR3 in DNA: TGCGCCAGCAGCCCACTAGGGACTAGCGTAGACGAGCAGTACTTC.